This T cell receptor beta chain was identified in a study of read filtering for tumor transcriptome and immune sequencing. Study details: Whole-transcriptome libraries were prepared after DNase treatment. RNA-seq yielded only roughly 80 to 1,300 TCR reads, IR-seq about 4.05 to 11 million.

General observations from the study: RNA-seq captured clonotypes less deeply and reliably than IR-seq. Approximately 87% of IR-seq clonotypes had a single read, yet these held 3% to 4% of reads.

The germline CDR1 and CDR2 sequences are MNHNY and SVGAGI (reference sequence). Trimming pared 7 bases from V and 5 bases from J, leaving 14 bases between. This CDR3 is built from 14 residues. This clonotype has ten or more counts. What it recognizes is unknown. This library used 300 to 500 ng RNA and molecular barcoded adaptors spanning alpha/delta and beta/gamma chains. TCRdb independently ran MiXCR on the reads; one entry per CDR3 protein. This sample has tens of thousands of distinct CDR3 sequences; around a fifth occur once, and the top ten carry approximately 10%. Input material: a population of CD138-negative cells sorted from bone marrow. V is TRBV6-6 and J is TRBJ2-2; D remains unclear. This sequence originates from a donor aged 40 or over with multiple myeloma. The CDR3 is CASTLPAGTGELFF. DNA for the CDR3: TGTGCCAGCACCCTCCCAGCCGGGACCGGGGAGCTGTTTTTT.